The 20 T cell receptor beta chains below were found in one sample sequenced in a study of blood T cells in healthy people across ages. The use of a sample-barcoded 5' primer and a J-beta primer mix characterized a second PCR of about 7 to 12 cycles. TCRdb re-derived calls from the 5' RACE reads in MiXCR, one entry per CDR3 protein. The data contain approximately 940,000 distinct CDR3 sequences, around 49% of them seen just once; the ten biggest clones take up roughly 13%. The specimen sequenced was blood. These receptors originate from a man under 40 in good health.

The table lists this clonotype with a few counts. The J gene is TRBJ2-4, the V gene TRBV5-1, with a tentative D call TRBD2 (5 bases). Germline V CDR1 and CDR2: SGHRS, YFSETQ. The CDR3 covers 15 residues. Trimming cost V 1 base and J 8 bases, with 16 bases left between them. CDR3 protein: CASSLSLGASDIQYF. In DNA form, the CDR3 reads TGCGCCAGCAGCTTGAGTTTGGGAGCGTCAGACATTCAGTACTTC.

The sample holds a few counts of this clonotype. The chain joins TRBV29-1 to TRBJ2-1; 8 nucleotides align to TRBD1. The CDR3 is made up of 15 amino acids. Trimming cost V 5 bases and J 4 bases; bases outside gene matches: 10. The germline V gene encodes CDR1 SQVTM and CDR2 ANQGSEA. The CDR3 sequence: CSVPNTGTGYNEQFF. CDR3 DNA: TGCAGCGTTCCGAATACCGGGACAGGTTACAATGAGCAGTTCTTC.

Concerning this clonotype: The germline gene is not matched at one end of the junction; a read error may be the cause. The V and J genes are TRBV27 and TRBJ2-2; D unclear. This CDR3 comprises 13 residues. Germline lookup yields CDR1 MNHEY and CDR2 SMNVEV (reference sequence). CDR3 sequence reads: CASSVSITGELFF. In nucleotides, the CDR3 is TGTGCCAGCAGTGTATCAATCACCGGGGAGCTGTTTTTT.

The chain carries TRBV30 and TRBJ2-3; D call uncertain. Between the trimmed V and J ends, which lost 0 bases and 5 bases, there was a span of 9 bases. This CDR3 has 13 residues. Germline values: CDR1 GTSNPN, CDR2 SVGIG (reference sequence). The CDR3 is CAWSVLVRDTQYF. Here the CDR3 DNA reads TGTGCCTGGAGTGTATTAGTTCGAGATACGCAGTATTTT.

The sample holds one count of this clonotype. A read error may produce the germline difference seen at one junction end. This chain connects TRBV7-7 to TRBJ2-7; the D gene is possibly TRBD1 (5 bases). The CDR3 has 15 amino acids. Per germline, CDR1 SSHAT and CDR2 FNYEAQ (reference sequence). CDR3 residues: CASSPGGAGYNEQYF. Written as DNA, the CDR3 is TGTGCTAGCAGCCCGGGTGGGGCAGGCTACAATGAGCAGTACTTC.

This clonotype was counted at least ten times. This chain joins TRBV7-2 and TRBJ2-7, with a possible D match to TRBD2 (5 bases). The germline CDR1 and CDR2 sequences are SGHTA and FQGNSA. CDR3 length equals 14 residues. V lost 5 bases and J lost 0, with 11 bases in between. The CDR3 nucleotides are TGTGCCAGCAGCCATACTAGAAGCTCCTACGAGCAGTACTTC. Protein sequence: CASSHTRSSYEQYF. The full variable domain, with the rest looked up from reference TRBV7-2 and TRBJ2-7, is GAGVSQSPSNKVTEKGKDVELRCDPISGHTALYWYRQSLGQGLEFLIYFQGNSAPDKSGLPSDRFSAERTGGSVSTLTIQRTQQEDSAVYLCASSHTRSSYEQYFGPGTRLTVT.

The V gene is TRBV5-5, the J gene TRBJ1-2; D is ambiguous. Per germline, CDR1 SGHKS and CDR2 YYEKEE (reference sequence). This CDR3 has 14 residues. Between the trimmed V and J ends, which lost 4 bases and 7 bases, there was a span of 17 bases. CDR3 amino acids: CASSPLGREGGYTF. The CDR3, as DNA: TGTGCCAGCAGCCCGTTAGGCAGAGAGGGTGGCTACACCTTC. The full variable domain, its missing parts supplied by reference TRBV5-5 and TRBJ1-2, is DAGVTQSPTHLIKTRGQQVTLRCSPISGHKSVSWYQQVLGQGPQFIFQYYEKEERGRGNFPDRFSARQFPNYSSELNVNALLLGDSALYLCASSPLGREGGYTFGSGTRLTVV.

This clonotype has ten or more counts. The chain joins TRBV11-3 to TRBJ1-2; maybe TRBD1 (6 bases). CDR1 is SGHNT and CDR2 is YENEEA in the germline V gene. The CDR3 is made up of 16 amino acids. V lost 5 bases to trimming and J lost 2 bases, with 18 bases between them. The CDR3 DNA reads TGTGCCAGCAGCCCCCCGACCGCGCAGGGGAACTATGGCTACACCTTC. Translating gives CASSPPTAQGNYGYTF.

The chain uses TRBV20-1 and TRBJ2-3; possibly TRBD1 for D (6 bases). CDR1 and CDR2 (germline): DFQATT, SNEGSKA (reference sequence). Trimming took off 6 bases at V and 5 bases at J, with 18 bases between the two ends. This CDR3 has 14 amino acids. The CDR3 protein is CSAVFLGGRDTQYF. As DNA, the CDR3 is TGCAGTGCCGTTTTTCTAGGGGGAAGAGATACGCAGTATTTT.

The chain uses TRBV3-1 and TRBJ1-1; the D gene is possibly TRBD1 (5 bases). Germline values: CDR1 LGHDT, CDR2 YNNKEL (reference sequence). This CDR3 region has 13 residues. V was cut by 2 bases and J by 4 bases, with 8 bases left in between. For the CDR3, the DNA is TGTGCCAGCAGCCAAAAGGGGATCACTGAAGCTTTCTTT. This gives the protein CASSQKGITEAFF.

This chain connects TRBV9 to TRBJ2-1; D possibly matches TRBD1 or TRBD2 (5 bases each). Gene TRBJ2-7 matches the end of the DNA better, so the J call may be wrong. This CDR3 region has 17 residues. Germline V CDR1 and CDR2: SGDLS, YYNGEE. CDR3 amino acids: CASSTRELGEAYNEQYF. Written as DNA, the CDR3 is TGTGCCAGCAGCACACGTGAATTGGGGGAAGCCTACAATGAGCAGTACTTC.

V gene TRBV12-3 or TRBV12-4 combines with J gene TRBJ1-1; D ambiguous. The CDR3 spans 10 residues. V lost 3 bases to trimming and J lost 8 bases, with 4 bases between them. CDR3 residues: CASSLWEAFF. The DNA of the CDR3 is TGTGCCAGCAGTTTGTGGGAAGCTTTCTTT.

This clonotype has only a few counts. The J gene is TRBJ2-5, the V gene TRBV15; D remains ambiguous. The germline V gene has CDR1 LNHNV and CDR2 YYDKDF (reference sequence). The CDR3 runs to 12 residues. V lost 0 bases and J lost 5, with 4 bases in between. The CDR3 region is CATSRDIETQYF. Written as DNA, the CDR3 is TGTGCCACCAGCAGAGATATCGAGACCCAGTACTTC.

This clonotype was counted only a few times. V gene TRBV6-5 combines with J gene TRBJ2-4; D remains unclear. The CDR3 runs 15 residues. The germline V and J ends were trimmed by 5 bases and 8 bases, with 19 bases remaining between them. Germline CDR1 reads MNHEY; CDR2 reads SVGAGI. The CDR3 loop reads CASSVSLGGDYIQYF. The CDR3 DNA follows: TGTGCCAGCAGTGTCTCGCTGGGCGGTGATTACATTCAGTACTTC.

The chain links TRBV25-1 to TRBJ1-2, with D hard to call. The CDR3 has 14 amino acids. CDR1 and CDR2 (germline): MGHDK, SYGVNS. V dropped 3 bases and J dropped 4 bases, with 12 bases sitting between them. The CDR3 nucleotides read TGTGCCAGCAGTGAGCAGGTTACGGGCTATGGCTACACCTTC. It encodes CASSEQVTGYGYTF.

The V call is TRBV28, the J call TRBJ2-5; TRBD1 matches at 7 bases. The J call is in doubt because the DNA end fits TRBJ2-7 better. CDR3 length: 14 amino acids. Germline loops: CDR1 MDHEN, CDR2 SYDVKM. CDR3 coding DNA: TGTGCCAGCAGTTTAACGCGACAGGGAGACGAGCAGTACTTC. It yields the protein CASSLTRQGDEQYF.

There are many counts of this clonotype. This chain uses TRBV4-1 with TRBJ2-1; D is uncertain. V lost 0 bases to trimming and J lost 6 bases, with 15 bases between them. The germline gives CDR1 MGHRA, CDR2 YSYEKL. The CDR3 consists of 16 residues. The CDR3 spells CASSQERVATINEQFF. The CDR3 DNA reads TGCGCCAGCAGCCAAGAACGGGTGGCCACCATCAATGAGCAGTTCTTC.

This clonotype was observed a handful of times. V and J are TRBV4-1 and TRBJ2-1, with TRBD1 identical over 7 bases. V shed 4 bases and J 10 bases; nucleotides not matched to a gene: 4. CDR3 length: 12 residues. Per the germline V gene, CDR1 is MGHRA and CDR2 is YSYEKL. The CDR3 loop reads CASSLRQGEQFF. The CDR3 DNA reads TGCGCCAGCAGCCTTCGACAGGGCGAGCAGTTCTTC.

The gene calls are TRBV5-1 and TRBJ1-2, with TRBD1 as a possible D gene (5 bases). The CDR3 has 14 residues. V was cut by 7 bases and J by 0 bases, with 13 bases left in between. Looked up from germline, CDR1 is SGHRS and CDR2 is YFSETQ. The chain's CDR3 is CASSLDSANYGYTF. DNA of the CDR3: TGCGCCAGCTCCCTTGACAGTGCTAACTATGGCTACACCTTC. The full variable domain, in which reference TRBV5-1 and TRBJ1-2 provide the parts outside the CDR3, is KAGVTQTPRYLIKTRGQQVTLSCSPISGHRSVSWYQQTPGQGLQFLFEYFSETQRNKGNFPGRFSGRQFSNSRSEMNVSTLELGDSALYLCASSLDSANYGYTFGSGTRLTVV.

The gene calls are TRBV3-1 and TRBJ1-2; D gene ambiguous. The length of the CDR3 is 14 residues. V lost 0 bases and J 7 bases, leaving 12 bases between the germline ends. Germline loops: CDR1 LGHDT, CDR2 YNNKEL (reference sequence). CDR3 residues: CASSQEGGISGYTF. The CDR3 DNA reads as TGTGCCAGCAGCCAAGAGGGAGGGATATCTGGCTACACCTTC.